One sample yielded the 29 T cell receptor beta chains listed below, sequenced in a study of CD4 T cells in relation to SARS-CoV-2 and coronaviruses. CD4+ T cells from unexposed donors were obtained before the COVID-19 pandemic (2011-2018). Isolation of CD4+ T cells took place after nine to ten days in culture. No antigen has been identified for these receptors. Method: immunoSEQ multiplex PCR; TCRdb's copy keeps in-frame clones and lacks some. This sample has 18,000 or so clones; around 77% occur once, and the top ten carry under 35%. The sample comprised CD4+ T cells from PBMCs, cultured in vitro. These receptors all come from a human donor in good health.

This rearrangement joins TRBV9 to TRBJ2-1; the D is unclear. The length of the CDR3 is 15 residues. Germline V lookup: CDR1 SGDLS, CDR2 YYNGEE. Trimming stripped 3 bases from V and 6 bases from J, with 16 bases between. The CDR3 region has the DNA TGTGCCAGCAGCGCCTCGGGTGCCAGACCCAATGAGCAGTTCTTC. Protein sequence: CASSASGARPNEQFF.

The rearrangement uses TRBV10-3 and TRBJ1-1, with D possibly matching TRBD1 (6 bases). V gave up 7 bases and J gave up 1 base, with 10 bases separating them. The germline gives CDR1 ENHRY, CDR2 SYGVKD. This CDR3 comprises 13 residues. CDR3: CAINHRENTEAFF. The CDR3 region has the DNA TGTGCCATCAATCACAGGGAGAACACTGAAGCTTTCTTT.

Notes on this clone: The junction departs from the called germline gene at one end, perhaps through a read error. CDR3 DNA sequence: TGTGCCTGGAGCCACCCGGGATCTCGGCAGGTCTTC. Translation: CAWSHPGSRQVF. The V gene is TRBV30, the J gene TRBJ2-1; D is possibly TRBD2 (5 bases). The CDR3 runs to 12 residues. CDR1 and CDR2 from the germline V gene are GTSNPN and SVGIG (reference sequence).

About this clone: A read error is likely, as this CDR3 ends without the conserved phenylalanine or tryptophan. It is unclear where the CDR3 begins or ends on the DNA, so no DNA is shown, and the CDR3 is as TCRdb lists it. The chain recombines TRBV3-1 (or the pseudogene TRBV3-2) with TRBJ1-1; no DNA check was done on the table's D call, TRBD1. Germline V gene data show CDR1 as LGHDT and CDR2 as YNNKEL (reference sequence). The CDR3 region is 12 residues in length, termini included. The chain's CDR3 is CASSQAGTDLAV.

V is TRBV7-8 and J is TRBJ2-2; D remains ambiguous. Trimming removed 4 bases from V and 2 bases from J, with 17 bases in between. Looked up from germline, CDR1 is SGHVS and CDR2 is FQNEAQ. This CDR3 region has 17 residues. The CDR3 DNA reads TGTGCCAGCAGCTCAATCGAAACCCGTTCTAACACCGGGGAGCTGTTTTTT. It yields the protein CASSSIETRSNTGELFF.

The chain carries TRBV3-1 (or the pseudogene TRBV3-2) and TRBJ2-7; 9 nucleotides align to TRBD2. The length of the CDR3 is 15 residues. Germline V gene lookup returns CDR1 LGHDT and CDR2 YNNKEL (reference sequence). V gave up 4 bases and J gave up 5 bases; unmatched junction bases: 9. The CDR3 loop is CASSPRGGFSHEQYF. The CDR3 DNA reads as TGTGCCAGCAGCCCGCGGGGGGGGTTTTCCCACGAGCAGTACTTC.

The chain uses TRBV10-3 and TRBJ1-2; D perhaps matches TRBD1 (5 bases). CDR1 is ENHRY, CDR2 SYGVKD, per germline. The CDR3 is 13 amino acids. V was trimmed by 4 bases and J by 3 bases, leaving 9 bases between them. CDR3 loop: CAISAGDDYGYTF. The CDR3 coding sequence is TGTGCCATCAGTGCGGGGGACGACTATGGCTACACCTTC.

The chain recombines TRBV27 with TRBJ2-3; no firm D call. With 0 bases removed from V and 3 bases from J, the gap between germline ends came to 10 bases. The CDR3 is 15 amino acids. Germline V gene lookup returns CDR1 MNHEY and CDR2 SMNVEV (reference sequence). The CDR3 region is CASSLSGWGTDTQYF. Here the CDR3 DNA reads TGTGCCAGCAGTTTATCGGGGTGGGGAACAGATACGCAGTATTTT.

V is TRBV7-9 and J is TRBJ2-7, with D maybe TRBD1 (6 bases). Germline loops: CDR1 SEHNR, CDR2 FQNEAQ (reference sequence). The V and J ends lost 7 bases and 5 bases respectively, with 15 bases between them. The length of the CDR3 is 13 residues. The CDR3 is CASTRTERHEQYF. CDR3 DNA sequence: TGTGCCAGCACCCGGACAGAGCGCCACGAGCAGTACTTC.

The chain is built from TRBV5-4 and TRBJ2-7, with D tentatively TRBD1 or TRBD2 (5 bases each). The V end lost 3 bases, the J end lost 3 bases, and 16 bases lay between the germline ends. This CDR3 is 15 amino acids long. Germline V gives CDR1 SGHNT, CDR2 YYREEE (reference sequence). CDR3: CASSSRGGSLYEQYF. DNA of the CDR3: TGTGCCAGCAGCTCCCGGGGCGGGTCTCTCTACGAGCAGTACTTC.

J is TRBJ1-1 and V is TRBV30; possible D gene TRBD1, 5 bases. The germline gives CDR1 GTSNPN, CDR2 SVGIG (reference sequence). The V end lost 4 bases, the J end lost 1 base, and 10 bases lay between the germline ends. CDR3 length equals 13 residues. CDR3 nucleotide sequence: TGTGCCTGGACGAAGGGGTGGAACACTGAAGCTTTCTTT. It is translated as CAWTKGWNTEAFF.

This clone has just one count. V gene TRBV5-1 combines with J gene TRBJ2-7, with D unresolved. V gave up 4 bases and J gave up 6 bases, with 17 bases separating them. CDR1 SGHRS and CDR2 YFSETQ come from the germline V gene. The CDR3 extends over 14 amino acids. CDR3: CASSLLPPGTEQYF. CDR3 sequence (DNA): TGCGCCAGCAGCCTATTACCCCCGGGCACCGAGCAGTACTTC.

The chain carries TRBV7-9 and TRBJ1-4; D unclear. V shed 7 bases and J shed 7 bases, with 16 bases lying between them. The CDR3 length is 14 residues. From germline, CDR1 is SEHNR and CDR2 FQNEAQ (reference sequence). The CDR3 region is CASTREVTGEKLFF. The DNA of the CDR3 is TGTGCCAGCACCAGAGAGGTGACCGGTGAAAAACTGTTTTTT. The variable domain in full, with the rest retrieved from reference TRBV7-9 and TRBJ1-4, is DTGVSQNPRHKITKRGQNVTFRCDPISEHNRLYWYRQTLGQGPEFLTYFQNEAQLEKSRLLSDRFSAERPKGSFSTLEIQRTEQGDSAMYLCASTREVTGEKLFFGSGTQLSVL.

This rearrangement joins TRBV6-5 to TRBJ2-5; 10 positions match TRBD2. The germline V gene encodes CDR1 MNHEY and CDR2 SVGAGI. CDR3 length: 15 residues. Trimming cost V 6 bases and J 5 bases; bases outside gene matches: 9. The CDR3: CASRGQREGGETQYF. The DNA of the CDR3 is TGTGCCAGCAGAGGCCAGCGGGAGGGTGGGGAGACCCAGTACTTC.

A single count supports this clone. The chain couples TRBV6-5 to TRBJ2-3; 11 bases align to TRBD2. The CDR3 has 16 residues. CDR1 is MNHEY, CDR2 SVGAGI, per germline. The V and J ends lost 2 bases and 3 bases, in that order; junction bases with no gene match: 4. The CDR3 here is CASSYASGRWTDTQYF. In nucleotides, the CDR3 is TGTGCCAGCAGTTACGCTAGCGGGAGGTGGACAGATACGCAGTATTTT.

This clone occurred once. The chain recombines TRBV30 with TRBJ2-7; D perhaps matches TRBD2 (6 bases). This CDR3 region has 13 residues. Trimming removed 4 bases from V and 7 bases from J, with 17 bases in between. Germline assignment: CDR1 GTSNPN and CDR2 SVGIG (reference sequence). The CDR3 protein is CAWMGGRTGEQYF. The CDR3 region has the DNA TGTGCCTGGATGGGGGGAAGAACGGGGGAGCAGTACTTC.

Written as DNA, the CDR3 is TGTGCCAGCTCCCTGACAGGGAACAATGAGCAGTTCTTC. Translating it yields CASSLTGNNEQFF. The V and J genes are TRBV6-6 and TRBJ2-1; 7 bases are shared with TRBD1. CDR1 and CDR2 (germline): MNHNY, SVGAGI (reference sequence). The CDR3 runs 13 residues. V lost 8 bases and J lost 5; bases outside the gene matches: 6.

This clone was seen more than once but under ten times. This rearrangement joins TRBV6-5 to TRBJ2-7; 8 bases fit TRBD1. The CDR3 covers 15 residues. CDR1 MNHEY and CDR2 SVGAGI come from the germline V gene. The J segment lost 1 base and the V segment lost 5 bases, leaving 7 bases of the junction unmatched. The CDR3 DNA follows: TGTGCCAGCAGTCGGACAGGGTCTGGATCCTACGAGCAGTACTTC. Translation gives CASSRTGSGSYEQYF.

This sequence joins TRBV27 and TRBJ2-3; 8 bases match TRBD2. The V gene's germline CDR1 is MNHEY and CDR2 SMNVEV (reference sequence). The CDR3 extends over 15 amino acids. V shed 1 base, J shed 3 bases, and the junction held 3 bases outside the gene matches. The CDR3 region has the DNA TGTGCCAGCAGTTTATTAGCGGGAATGACAGATACGCAGTATTTT. It is translated as CASSLLAGMTDTQYF.

The V and J genes are TRBV5-6 and TRBJ2-7; D ambiguous. This CDR3 is 11 amino acids long. CDR1 is SGHDT and CDR2 is YYEEEE in the germline V gene. Trimming cost V 4 bases and J 4 bases, with 6 bases left between them. CDR3 in amino acids: CASSNMYEQYF. The DNA of the CDR3 is TGTGCCAGCAGCAATATGTACGAGCAGTACTTC.

The chain couples TRBV21-1 to TRBJ2-2; the DNA was not compared with TRBD1, the D call given in the table. TRBV21-1 represents a pseudogene. This CDR3 spans 17 amino acids. CDR3 loop: CASSKGGTLSPTGELFF. The CDR3 DNA is TGTGCCAGCAGCAAAGGGGGGACACTTTCCCCCACCGGGGAGCTGTTTTTT.

This clone was counted only a few times. The chain carries TRBV7-9 and TRBJ1-2; 8 bases agree with TRBD1. The junction had 19 bases not matched to a gene; V was cut back by 5 bases and J by 5 bases. The CDR3 spans 18 residues. Germline CDR1 reads SEHNR; CDR2 reads FQNEAQ (reference sequence). CDR3: CASSLSPTRTGTLYGYTF. The DNA of the CDR3 is TGTGCCAGCAGCCTATCCCCTACAAGGACAGGGACCTTATATGGCTACACCTTC.

The chain employs TRBV18 and TRBJ2-5; D is undetermined. V shed 3 bases and J shed 4 bases, with 12 bases lying between them. The CDR3 has 14 residues. Germline CDR1 is KGHSH and CDR2 is LQKENI. The chain's CDR3 is CASSPPTRVETQYF. CDR3 nucleotide sequence: TGTGCCAGCTCACCCCCCACCCGCGTAGAGACCCAGTACTTC.

The chain is built from TRBV27 and TRBJ2-7; 8 positions match TRBD1. Trimming cost V 9 bases and J 2 bases; bases outside gene matches: 6. There are 13 residues in the CDR3. Germline V lookup: CDR1 MNHEY, CDR2 SMNVEV (reference sequence). CDR3 in DNA: TGTGCCAGTTCGGACAGGGCGGCCTACGAGCAGTACTTC. Protein product: CASSDRAAYEQYF.

The chain couples TRBV6-5 to TRBJ2-1; D unresolved. Looked up from germline, CDR1 is MNHEY and CDR2 is SVGAGI. CDR3 length equals 11 residues. Trimming removed 7 bases from V and 7 bases from J, with 8 bases in between. The CDR3 spells CASTNINEQFF. CDR3 nucleotides: TGTGCCAGCACCAATATAAATGAGCAGTTCTTC.

The chain recombines TRBV12-5 with TRBJ1-2; 9 nucleotides match TRBD1. Trimming cost V 6 bases and J 3 bases; bases outside gene matches: 8. The CDR3 extends over 15 amino acids. The germline V gene has CDR1 LGHNT and CDR2 FRNRAP. Here the CDR3 reads CASGKDRGAYYGYTF. In nucleotides, the CDR3 is TGTGCTAGTGGCAAGGACAGGGGAGCTTACTATGGCTACACCTTC.

The chain recombines TRBV20-1 with TRBJ1-2; D is undetermined. Germline V lookup: CDR1 DFQATT, CDR2 SNEGSKA (reference sequence). This CDR3 has 11 residues. V lost 1 base and J lost 13, with 13 bases in between. As DNA, the CDR3 is TGCAGTGCTAGAGTTGTTGTTGGTAGCACCTTC. Amino acid sequence: CSARVVVGSTF.

The genes are TRBV7-2 and TRBJ2-1, with TRBD2 matching over 10 bases. The ends lost 5 bases at V and 6 bases at J; junction bases unmatched: 10. The CDR3 runs 16 residues. Germline-derived CDR1 and CDR2 are SGHTA and FQGNSA. The CDR3 loop is CASSPPGLAETNEQFF. CDR3 DNA: TGTGCCAGCAGCCCCCCCGGACTAGCGGAGACCAATGAGCAGTTCTTC.

This clone has only a few counts. V gene TRBV9 combines with J gene TRBJ1-1; no clear D. The V end lost 4 bases, the J end lost 4 bases, and 11 bases lay between the germline ends. This CDR3 spans 13 amino acids. The V gene's germline CDR1 is SGDLS and CDR2 YYNGEE. The CDR3 reads CASSLQEGTEAFF. CDR3 DNA sequence: TGTGCCAGCAGCCTCCAGGAGGGCACTGAAGCTTTCTTT.